This T cell receptor (beta chain) came from a study of blood T cell repertoires in COVID-19. As for the study in general: Specimens from acute and convalescent COVID-19 originated in the United States, Italy and Spain. In each case, the material was cDNA or gDNA derived from T cells, B-cell-depleted T cells, or PBMCs.

Per the original data handling: Reference gene primer amplification gave estimated nucleated cell counts. Libraries were prepared by immunoSEQ multiplex PCR; TCRdb keeps only in-frame clonotypes and omits some of them. V and J calls and clone size follow that table, whereas D and trimming were derived from the DNA. The data contain over 150,000 clones, about 87% of them singletons. Germline V lookup: CDR1 SGDLS, CDR2 YYNGEE. V trimming: 0 bases; J trimming: 5 bases; junction bases outside the gene matches: 4. CDR3 length equals 16 residues. The chain recombines TRBV9 with TRBJ1-4; 10 bases are a match to TRBD1. The sample taken for sequencing was peripheral blood. This receptor was obtained from a woman aged 18-29 years who had recovered from COVID-19. The chain's CDR3 is CASSVEDRGANEKLFF. The DNA for the CDR3 is TGTGCCAGCAGCGTAGAGGACAGGGGGGCGAATGAAAAACTGTTTTTT.